The subject of this entry is one T cell receptor (beta chain). Seattle patients were enrolled while actively infected and followed longitudinally. In the authors' methods: Reference gene primer amplification gave nucleated cell count estimates. Sequencing was performed with immunoSEQ multiplex PCR; in TCRdb, only in-frame clones are kept and a portion is missing. That table gives V, J and clone size, and the DNA gave D and trimming. The profile covers approximately 93,000 clones, with around 67% appearing a single time and around 4% taken by the ten largest. The data stem from a study of blood T cell repertoires in COVID-19. This CDR3 is built from 15 residues. The V and J ends lost 7 bases and 1 base respectively, with 11 bases between them. CDR1 is SEHNR and CDR2 is FQNEAQ in the germline V gene (reference sequence).

This sequence originates from a man between 65 and 85 years old with COVID-19, enrolled during active disease. The chain joins TRBV7-9 to TRBJ2-6; tentative D call: TRBD2 (6 bases). The sequencing input was peripheral blood. CDR3 in DNA: TGTGCCAGCAAGTGGGGGGAGTCTGGGGCCAACGTCCTGACTTTC. It translates to CASKWGESGANVLTF.